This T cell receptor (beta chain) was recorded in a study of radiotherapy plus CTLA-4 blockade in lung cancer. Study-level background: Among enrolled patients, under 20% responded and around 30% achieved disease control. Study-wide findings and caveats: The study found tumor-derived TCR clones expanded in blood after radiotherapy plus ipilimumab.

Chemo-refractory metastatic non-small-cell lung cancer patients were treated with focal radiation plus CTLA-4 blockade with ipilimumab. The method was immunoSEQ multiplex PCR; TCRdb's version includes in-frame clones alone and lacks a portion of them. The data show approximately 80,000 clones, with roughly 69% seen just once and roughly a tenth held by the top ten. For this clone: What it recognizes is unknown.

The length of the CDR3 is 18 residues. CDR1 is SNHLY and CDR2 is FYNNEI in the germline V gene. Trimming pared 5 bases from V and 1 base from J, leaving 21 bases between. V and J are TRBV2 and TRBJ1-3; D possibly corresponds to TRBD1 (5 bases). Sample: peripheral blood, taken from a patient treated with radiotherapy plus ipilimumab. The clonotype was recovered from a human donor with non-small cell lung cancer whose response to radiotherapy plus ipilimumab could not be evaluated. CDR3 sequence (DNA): TGTGCCAGCAGTAAAGGGCCAGTAGGGGCCCTATCTGGAAACACCATATATTTT. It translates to CASSKGPVGALSGNTIYF.